The source of this T cell receptor beta chain is a study of early T cells in non-severe SARS-CoV-2 infection. One entry per CDR3 protein, called by TCRdb with MiXCR from the 5' RACE reads. The sample lists roughly 53,000 distinct CDR3 sequences; over 9.5% were seen once. In this sample, this clonotype turned up many times. Sequenced input: whole blood. This clonotype was sampled from an adult who was a healthcare worker with PCR-confirmed SARS-CoV-2 infection or an uninfected control (not recorded which).

CDR3 bases: TGTGCCAGCAGCTTAGGGAGGACCGGGGAGCTGTTTTTT. It encodes CASSLGRTGELFF. The V call is TRBV7-6, the J call TRBJ2-2; D may be TRBD2 (5 bases). Germline V gene data show CDR1 as SGHVS and CDR2 as FNYEAQ. V gave up 1 base and J gave up 5 bases, with 5 bases separating them. This CDR3 region has 13 residues.